The clone carrying this T cell receptor (beta chain) was detected many times. One entry per CDR3 protein results from TCRdb running MiXCR on the RT-PCR reads. The sample contains about 680,000 distinct CDR3 sequences, 12% to 15% of which appear only once. The TCR sequence derives from a female donor in good health, serving as a healthy control. The sequenced sample consisted of memory CD4+ T cells from blood.

The CDR3 reads CASSFQNTEAFF. The CDR3 region has the DNA TGTGCCAGCAGCTTCCAGAACACTGAAGCTTTCTTT. This rearrangement joins TRBV12-3 or TRBV12-4 to TRBJ1-1; D uncertain. V lost 6 bases, J lost 1 base, and 6 bases lay in between. The CDR3 has 12 amino acids.